These 16 T cell receptor beta chains came from one sample sequenced in a study of shared clonotypes between healthy human individuals (dated by TCRdb to 2020 to 2021). Library creation used the immunoSEQ multiplex PCR assay. The table comes from immuneACCESS by way of TCRdb, which keeps in-frame sequences with V and J called. Part of the clones is missing from these tables; in studies checked, under half for an unresolved V gene and the rest for unknown reasons. The sample table records 700,000 to 950,000 clones; roughly 96% of these occur just once. Clones ranked in the top ten supply around 0.21% of the sample. For the CD8 naive samples, CD45RO-negative cells were positively selected for CCR7, yielding a CD45RA+CCR7+ population from which TemRA cells were excluded. The source material was naive CD8+ T cells sorted from blood. In the paper's terms, the cell subset or site label means: CD45RA+CCR7+. These receptors came from a man aged 30-40 years in good health.

This sequence joins TRBV29-1 and TRBJ2-7; tentatively, D is TRBD2 (6 bases). V lost 7 bases and J 0 bases, leaving 13 bases between the germline ends. From germline, CDR1 is SQVTM and CDR2 ANQGSEA. This CDR3 spans 13 amino acids. The CDR3 DNA is TGCAGCGCGGGGGACGGCACCTCCTACGAGCAGTACTTC. It codes for CSAGDGTSYEQYF.

The chain carries TRBV20-1 and TRBJ1-2, with unresolved D. Germline CDR1 is DFQATT and CDR2 is SNEGSKA (reference sequence). The V and J ends lost 2 bases and 6 bases respectively, with 7 bases between them. The CDR3 is 11 amino acids. The CDR3 is CSARQLDGYTF. CDR3 nucleotides: TGCAGTGCTAGACAACTGGATGGCTACACCTTC.

About this clone: The same CDR3 is also encoded by other DNA sequences in this sample. The rearrangement joins TRBV29-1 to TRBJ2-1, with 11 bases aligning to TRBD2. The V segment lost 5 bases and the J segment 0 bases; nucleotides outside the gene matches: 3. The CDR3 has 15 residues. CDR1 is SQVTM, CDR2 ANQGSEA, per germline. This chain's CDR3 is CSVTGLAGSYNEQFF. In nucleotides, the CDR3 is TGCAGCGTTACCGGACTAGCGGGCTCCTACAATGAGCAGTTCTTC.

The chain combines TRBV7-8 with TRBJ2-3; D is perhaps TRBD2 (5 bases). V shed 1 base and J shed 2 bases, with 7 bases lying between them. The germline CDR1 and CDR2 sequences are SGHVS and FQNEAQ. The CDR3 is 14 residues long. The CDR3 loop is CASSLDGNTDTQYF. CDR3 sequence (DNA): TGTGCCAGCAGCTTAGACGGGAACACAGATACGCAGTATTTT.

The chain is built from TRBV10-1 and TRBJ2-3, with TRBD2 as a possible D gene (5 bases). Trimming removed 4 bases at V and 3 bases at J, with 11 bases between. CDR1 is WNHNN, CDR2 SYGVQD, per germline (reference sequence). The CDR3 is made up of 14 amino acids. The CDR3 sequence: CASSGGRGTDTQYF. As DNA, the CDR3 is TGCGCCAGCAGTGGAGGGAGAGGTACAGATACGCAGTATTTT.

In nucleotides, the CDR3 is TGTGCCATCCTCCAGAGGAGCTCCTACGAGCAGTACTTC. Protein: CAILQRSSYEQYF. The genes are TRBV7-2 and TRBJ2-7; D is uncertain. There are 13 residues in the CDR3. The germline V gene encodes CDR1 SGHTA and CDR2 FQGNSA. The V end was cut by 10 bases, the J end by 0 bases, with 13 bases between.

This clone was seen a single time. Other nucleotide sequences in the sample specify the same CDR3. The chain uses TRBV9 and TRBJ2-7, with 7 bases that match TRBD2. V dropped 0 bases and J dropped 6; count of bases not matched to a gene: 3. CDR1 and CDR2 from the germline V gene are SGDLS and YYNGEE. CDR3 length: 13 residues. The CDR3 region has the DNA TGTGCCAGCAGCGTAGCGGGGGGAGGCGAGCAGTACTTC. Translation: CASSVAGGGEQYF.

The rearrangement joins TRBV27 to TRBJ2-1; unclear D gene. The CDR3 has 13 amino acids. V lost 4 bases to trimming and J lost 4 bases, with 8 bases between them. Germline V gene sequence: CDR1 MNHEY, CDR2 SMNVEV (reference sequence). The CDR3, as DNA: TGTGCCAGCAGTTCCATCCCTTACAATGAGCAGTTCTTC. This gives the protein CASSSIPYNEQFF.

The chain has TRBV30 and TRBJ2-1, with 8 bases aligning to TRBD2. From germline, CDR1 is GTSNPN and CDR2 SVGIG (reference sequence). The CDR3 has 16 amino acids. Trimming at V came to 1 base and at J to 2 bases, leaving 7 bases not matched to a gene. CDR3 DNA sequence: TGTGCCTGGAGTGCCTCCGGGACTAGTCCCTACAATGAGCAGTTCTTC. It encodes CAWSASGTSPYNEQFF. The full variable domain, its missing parts supplied by reference TRBV30 and TRBJ2-1, is SQTIHQWPATLVQPVGSPLSLECTVEGTSNPNLYWYRQAAGRGLQLLFYSVGIGQISSEVPQNLSASRPQDRQFILSSKKLLLSDSGFYLCAWSASGTSPYNEQFFGPGTRLTVL.

The chain's CDR3 is CASSHIRGFNEKLFF. CDR3 sequence (DNA): TGCGCCAGCAGCCATATAAGGGGCTTTAATGAAAAACTGTTTTTT. The chain recombines TRBV4-1 with TRBJ1-4, with D possibly matching TRBD1 (5 bases). V dropped 3 bases and J dropped 4 bases, with 12 bases sitting between them. The germline V gene encodes CDR1 MGHRA and CDR2 YSYEKL. This CDR3 is 15 amino acids long.

This clone was seen only once. The chain has TRBV29-1 and TRBJ2-2, with D perhaps TRBD1 (5 bases). V lost 3 bases and J 3 bases, leaving 14 bases between the germline ends. Germline V gives CDR1 SQVTM, CDR2 ANQGSEA. This CDR3 has 15 amino acids. In DNA, the CDR3 is TGCAGCGTTGATCGACAGTCAGAGGACACCGGGGAGCTGTTTTTT. Translated: CSVDRQSEDTGELFF.

The V call is TRBV6-1, the J call TRBJ2-7; D may be TRBD2 (6 bases). Germline loops: CDR1 MNHNS, CDR2 SASEGT. CDR3 length: 16 amino acids. The V end was cut by 2 bases, the J end by 2 bases, with 16 bases between. DNA for the CDR3: TGTGCCAGCAGTGAATCCGAAGGACTACAAGCCTACGAGCAGTACTTC. It yields the protein CASSESEGLQAYEQYF.

The V call is TRBV6-5, the J call TRBJ2-7, with 9 bases that match TRBD1. Germline lookup yields CDR1 MNHEY and CDR2 SVGAGI. V lost 2 bases and J lost 1; bases outside the gene matches: 3. CDR3 size: 15 residues. CDR3 in amino acids: CASSYRDRDSYEQYF. CDR3 nucleotide sequence: TGTGCCAGCAGTTACCGGGACAGGGATTCCTACGAGCAGTACTTC.

CDR3 nucleotide sequence: TGTGCCAGCAGTGTACTAGCGGGCTCCTACAATGAGCAGTTCTTC. As protein: CASSVLAGSYNEQFF. This chain joins TRBV25-1 and TRBJ2-1, with 9 bases fitting TRBD2. J was trimmed by 0 bases and V by 4 bases; bases with no gene match: 1. Looked up from germline, CDR1 is MGHDK and CDR2 is SYGVNS. The CDR3 consists of 15 residues.

The V and J genes are TRBV7-9 and TRBJ1-1; D possibly corresponds to TRBD1 (5 bases). This CDR3 is 13 amino acids long. Germline CDR1 SEHNR, CDR2 FQNEAQ (reference sequence). V dropped 1 base and J dropped 11 bases, with 14 bases sitting between them. CDR3 in amino acids: CASSLGDYTGAFF. In DNA, the CDR3 is TGTGCCAGCAGCTTAGGGGACTACACGGGGGCTTTCTTT.

The genes are TRBV7-9 and TRBJ2-7, with 10 bases aligning to TRBD2. Trimming took 5 bases from V and 3 from J; bases not matched to a gene: 4. This CDR3 is 14 amino acids long. CDR1 is SEHNR and CDR2 is FQNEAQ in the germline V gene (reference sequence). DNA for the CDR3: TGTGCCAGCAGCCATTGGACTAGCGGCTACGAGCAGTACTTC. Translation: CASSHWTSGYEQYF.